One sample yielded the 3 T cell receptor beta chains listed below, sequenced in a study of blood T cell repertoires in COVID-19. Only in-frame clones appear in the TCRdb table, and some are missing; sequencing was by immunoSEQ multiplex PCR. The sample has about 160,000 clones, roughly 90% seen once; the top ten hold under 5%. The material sequenced was peripheral blood. These receptors were taken from a woman in her sixties or seventies who had recovered from COVID-19.

This chain links TRBV7-2 with TRBJ2-1; D ambiguous. The CDR3 runs to 15 residues. V was trimmed by 4 bases and J by 2 bases, leaving 12 bases between them. The V gene's germline CDR1 is SGHTA and CDR2 FQGNSA. CDR3 nucleotides: TGTGCCAGCAGCTCCAGGCAGCCGCCCTACAATGAGCAGTTCTTC. It specifies CASSSRQPPYNEQFF.

The chain has TRBV6-5 and TRBJ2-3; TRBD2 matches at 11 bases. Germline V CDR1 and CDR2: MNHEY, SVGAGI. V trimming: 2 bases; J trimming: 4 bases; junction bases outside the gene matches: 2. There are 15 residues in the CDR3. CDR3 sequence (DNA): TGTGCCAGCAGTTACGGACTAGCGGGTTCAGATACGCAGTATTTT. It yields the protein CASSYGLAGSDTQYF.

The chain recombines TRBV27 with TRBJ1-6; 8 bases line up with TRBD1. Losses at the gene ends were 8 bases for V and 0 bases for J; bases not matched to a gene: 0. Germline V CDR1 and CDR2: MNHEY, SMNVEV (reference sequence). The CDR3 is 14 amino acids. Here the CDR3 reads CASGTGSYNSPLHF. CDR3 DNA sequence: TGTGCCAGCGGGACAGGCTCCTATAATTCACCCCTCCACTTT.